The T cell receptor beta chain under discussion was sequenced for a study of blood T cells in healthy people across ages. Germline values: CDR1 SGHRS, CDR2 YFSETQ. The germline V and J ends were trimmed by 0 bases and 4 bases, with 10 bases remaining between them. This CDR3 is built from 14 residues. General study results and limits: With age, beta diversity per million T cells declined roughly linearly, significantly by approximately 41.

Peripheral blood, approximately 10 milliliters per donor, was collected. It was with a sample-barcoded 5' primer and a J-beta primer mix that a second PCR of roughly 7 to 12 cycles was run. TCRdb processed the 5' RACE reads anew with MiXCR; each CDR3 protein has one entry. The repertoire holds 1 million to 1.2 million distinct CDR3 sequences, with 30% to 40% as singletons. This clonotype was seen more than once but under ten times. What it recognizes is unknown. V gene TRBV5-1 combines with J gene TRBJ1-1, with D possibly TRBD1 on 6 matching bases. Sequencing was performed on blood. The receptor was isolated from a man between 18 and 35 years old in good health. The CDR3 nucleotides read TGCGCCAGCAGCTTGGTAGGGGGGACCACTGAAGCTTTCTTT. Protein product: CASSLVGGTTEAFF.